This T cell receptor beta chain was sequenced for a study of shared clonotypes between healthy human individuals. The study, taken as a whole, reports: What rarefaction showed was incomplete sorted-subset sequencing despite large depth. In contrast to clonotypes shared by all four donors, non-shared clonotypes had lower generation probabilities. The naive CD4 repertoires of a few donors were compared, and around 4.7% of clonotypes were shared.

CD8 cells regarded as naive lacked CD45RO, were positively chosen for CCR7, and omitted terminally differentiated effector memory CD45RA+ cells. Comments on this clone: Its antigen remains unknown.

Sequencing used immunoSEQ multiplex PCR; TCRdb keeps in-frame clones, though not all of them. The table lists 2 million to 2.5 million clones, 85% to 95% of them singletons, with 1.5% to 2% in the top ten. Germline V CDR1 and CDR2: WNHNN, SYGVQD (reference sequence). This CDR3 contains 13 residues. Trimming removed 3 bases at V and 7 bases at J, with 9 bases between. The chain recombines TRBV10-1 with TRBJ2-2; D is undetermined. Sequenced material: naive CD8+ T cells from PBMCs. The clonotype was recovered from a man younger than 35 in good health. Some clones in this sample may be carry-over from other donors' samples. The CDR3 DNA follows: TGCGCCAGCAGTGAAATTGGGGACGGGGAGCTGTTTTTT. Residues: CASSEIGDGELFF.